This is a list of T cell receptor beta chains from one sample in a study of identical twins. TCRdb redid the calling of the 5' RACE reads with MiXCR, one entry per CDR3 protein. The sample lists some 1,600,000 distinct CDR3 sequences; 25% to 35% were seen once. What was sequenced was cord blood. The receptors stem from a newborn girl in good health. The CDR3 runs from the conserved cysteine through the conserved F or W. The D gene is left open where the match is weak. Clone size, where shown, is once, few, many, or a class for clones that have expanded.

d_call | clone_size | j_call | v_call | cdr3_nt | cdr3_aa
NA | NA | TRBJ1-1 | TRBV30 | TGTGCCTGGAGTGTAGATTGGCGGGGGGGTCTTGAAGCTTTCTTT | CAWSVDWRGGLEAFF
NA | NA | TRBJ1-1 | TRBV5-5 | TGTGCCAGCAGCTTGGCCGGTCCGGGGGGATACACTGAAGCTTTCTTT | CASSLAGPGGYTEAFF
NA | few | TRBJ2-5 | TRBV11-2 | TGTGCCAGCAGCTCCGGTGGGGATGTTACGACCCAGTACTTC | CASSSGGDVTTQYF
TRBD2 | NA | TRBJ2-3 | TRBV20-1 | TGCAGTGCGCTGGGACTACCTAGCACAGATACGCAGTATTTT | CSALGLPSTDTQYF
NA | NA | TRBJ1-1 | TRBV20-1 | TGCAGTGCTAGAGATATGGCAGGGGAGGCTTTCTTT | CSARDMAGEAFF
TRBD2 | NA | TRBJ2-7 | TRBV9 | TGTGCCAGCAGCCCGGAAACCGGGGGGGCCTACGAGCAGTACTTC | CASSPETGGAYEQYF
TRBD2 | few | TRBJ2-1 | TRBV7-9 | TGTGCCAGCAGCTTAGTACTAGCGGACAATGAGCAGTTCTTC | CASSLVLADNEQFF
NA | NA | TRBJ1-2 | TRBV27 | TGTGCCAGCAGTTCCAACGGAGGCTATGGCTACACCTTC | CASSSNGGYGYTF
NA | few | TRBJ2-5 | TRBV28 | TGTGCCAGCAGTTCGACGTCCGGGTACGAGACCCAGTACTTC | CASSSTSGYETQYF
NA | NA | TRBJ1-2 | TRBV20-1 | TGCAGTGCCCGATCAGGTGGCCACACCTTC | CSARSGGHTF
TRBD1 | few | TRBJ2-6 | TRBV28 | TGTGCCAGCAGCCGGACAGGCTCTAACGTCCTGACTTTC | CASSRTGSNVLTF
NA | NA | TRBJ2-7 | TRBV29-1 | TGCAGCGTGAGGGACGGCGGCTGGAATGAGCAGTACTTC | CSVRDGGWNEQYF
TRBD2 | few | TRBJ2-7 | TRBV29-1 | TGCAGCGTTGGACTAGCGGGACACAATGAGCAGTACTTC | CSVGLAGHNEQYF
TRBD1 | few | TRBJ2-7 | TRBV7-6 | TGTGCCAGCAGCTTAGTACAGGGGGAGACCTACGAGCAGTACTTC | CASSLVQGETYEQYF
NA | NA | TRBJ2-6 | TRBV20-1 | TGCAGTGCGCGGCACAGATTCTCTGGGGCCAACGTCCTGACTTTC | CSARHRFSGANVLTF
TRBD1 | few | TRBJ2-7 | TRBV4-1 | TGCGCCAGCAGCCAACCTGGGACAGGACAATACGAGCAGTACTTC | CASSQPGTGQYEQYF
NA | NA | TRBJ1-2 | TRBV10-2 | TGCGCCAGCACGGCGACGAGGGCTAACTATGGCTACACCTTC | CASTATRANYGYTF
NA | NA | TRBJ2-7 | TRBV10-3 | TGTGCCATCAGTGAGTCGGGTTTAGTGGCGGGCGAGCAGTACTTC | CAISESGLVAGEQYF
NA | NA | TRBJ2-3 | TRBV28 | TGTGCCAGCAGTTCTCTTAGCCGGAGGGCCCCAGATACGCAGTATTTT | CASSSLSRRAPDTQYF
TRBD2 | few | TRBJ2-1 | TRBV10-3 | TGTGCCATCAGGACTAGCGGGGGCTCCTACAATGAGCAGTTCTTC | CAIRTSGGSYNEQFF
TRBD1 | few | TRBJ2-6 | TRBV7-2 | TGTGCCAGCAGCTTAAGGTCAGGGGGCAGCTCTGGGGCCAACGTCCTGACTTTC | CASSLRSGGSSGANVLTF
NA | NA | TRBJ1-2 | TRBV4-1 | TGCGCCAGCAGCCCCAAGAGCCTAGCAGGGCGAGACTATGGCTACACCTTC | CASSPKSLAGRDYGYTF
TRBD2 | few | TRBJ2-3 | TRBV11-2 | TGTGCCAGCAGCCATCCCTTTGGCCAGCGGGGGTTTGGGGATACGCAGTATTTT | CASSHPFGQRGFGDTQYF
TRBD2 | NA | TRBJ2-3 | TRBV12-3/TRBV12-4 | TGTGCCAGCAGTTTCCCACTAGCGGGGGACCGGCAGTATTTT | CASSFPLAGDRQYF
NA | NA | TRBJ2-7 | TRBV28 | TGTGCCAGCAGTCCCTCTTCCCCAGGCCCCTACGAGCAGTACTTC | CASSPSSPGPYEQYF
NA | many | TRBJ1-2 | TRBV7-9 | TGTGCCAGCAGCATCGGACGGATTACTTATGGCTACACCTTC | CASSIGRITYGYTF
NA | NA | TRBJ2-1 | TRBV28 | TGTGCCAGCAGTTTGTACCCTAGCGTATGGGGCAATGAGCAGTTCTTC | CASSLYPSVWGNEQFF
NA | NA | TRBJ2-1 | TRBV4-2 | TGTGCCAGCAGCCAAGATCGGGCGGGGAGCTACGAGCAGTTCTTC | CASSQDRAGSYEQFF
TRBD1 | few | TRBJ2-3 | TRBV2 | TGTGCCAGCATAACAATCGGACAGGGAACAGATACGCAGTATTTT | CASITIGQGTDTQYF
NA | few | TRBJ2-3 | TRBV20-1 | TGCAGTGCTAGGCATCCTTCCGCAGATACGCAGTATTTT | CSARHPSADTQYF
NA | few | TRBJ1-5 | TRBV20-1 | TGCAGTGCTTTAACCATGTACAGCAATCAGCCCCAGCATTTT | CSALTMYSNQPQHF
NA | few | TRBJ2-7 | TRBV6-2/TRBV6-3 | TGTGCCAGCGGGCAGATCTCCTACGAGCAGTACTTC | CASGQISYEQYF
NA | NA | TRBJ2-3 | TRBV3-1 | TGTGCCAGCAGCCCAATACCCACAGATACGCAGTATTTT | CASSPIPTDTQYF
TRBD2 | few | TRBJ2-3 | TRBV20-1 | TGCAGTGCTAGATCGGCGGGGGGCACAGATACGCAGTATTTT | CSARSAGGTDTQYF
TRBD2 | few | TRBJ2-4 | TRBV20-1 | TGCAGTGCTAGAGAGGGCGGGGGGCCATACAATGAGCAGTACTTC | CSAREGGGPYNEQYF
NA | few | TRBJ2-3 | TRBV9 | TGTGCCAGCAATAAGGTCGCAGATACGCAGTATTTT | CASNKVADTQYF
NA | many | TRBJ2-5 | TRBV12-3/TRBV12-4 | TGTGCCAGCAGTTTACTTTCTGGGGAGACCCAGTACTTC | CASSLLSGETQYF
TRBD1 | NA | TRBJ1-2 | TRBV6-6 | TGTGCCAGGAGAATTCGACAGGGTCCTAACTATGGCTACACCTTC | CARRIRQGPNYGYTF
NA | NA | TRBJ2-7 | TRBV20-1 | TGCAGTGCTAGACAGACAGGACCAGGGGAGTACTTC | CSARQTGPGEYF
NA | few | TRBJ2-3 | TRBV9 | TGTGCCAGCAGCGTAGATCCAACAACAACGGATACGCAGTATTTT | CASSVDPTTTDTQYF
NA | NA | TRBJ2-7 | TRBV12-3/TRBV12-4 | TGTGCCAGCAGTTTACAGGGTCCGGGGGAGCAGTACTTC | CASSLQGPGEQYF
NA | NA | TRBJ2-3 | TRBV3-1 | TGTGCCAGCCGCGCCGGATTCCAGAAGACAGATACGCAGTATTTT | CASRAGFQKTDTQYF
NA | few | TRBJ2-7 | TRBV9 | TGTGCCAGCAGCGTAGGACTACCAGGATACGAGCAGTACTTC | CASSVGLPGYEQYF
NA | NA | TRBJ2-5 | TRBV25-1 | TGTGCCAGCAGTGAATATTGGCAAGAGACCCAGTACTTC | CASSEYWQETQYF
NA | few | TRBJ2-7 | TRBV5-1 | TGCGCCAGCAGCTGGGGACAAAACTACGAGCAGTACTTC | CASSWGQNYEQYF
TRBD2 | NA | TRBJ2-7 | TRBV20-1 | TGCAGTGCTAGAGTAGCGGGAGTCGTCTACGAGCAGTACTTC | CSARVAGVVYEQYF
TRBD2 | NA | TRBJ2-3 | TRBV5-4 | TGTGCCAGCAGCTTGTTGGGGACTAGCGCAGATACGCAGTATTTT | CASSLLGTSADTQYF
NA | few | TRBJ2-7 | TRBV6-1 | TGTGCCAGCAGTGGCGGGATCTCCTACAATGAGCAGTACTTC | CASSGGISYNEQYF
NA | few | TRBJ2-5 | TRBV27 | TGTGCCGGACAACCGATGAAGGTACAGTTCGCAGCGGAGACCCAGTACTTC | CAGQPMKVQFAAETQYF
NA | few | TRBJ2-1 | TRBV15 | TGTGCCACCAGCAGAGATTGGGACTACAATGAGCAGTTCTTC | CATSRDWDYNEQFF
NA | few | TRBJ2-1 | TRBV29-1 | TGCAGCGCCCTGACGGGGGGCGGTGAGCAGTTCTTC | CSALTGGGEQFF
NA | NA | TRBJ2-3 | TRBV5-1 | TGCGCCAGCAATCCTTTCCTGCCCCGCACAGATACGCAGTATTTT | CASNPFLPRTDTQYF